The 21 T cell receptor beta chains listed next were all sequenced from one sample in a study of blood T cell repertoires in COVID-19. Generated by immunoSEQ multiplex PCR, the TCRdb table keeps only in-frame clones and is missing some. The sample shows about 270,000 clones, around 85% of them seen only once. The sample was peripheral blood. All receptors come from a woman aged 70-85 years with acute or convalescent COVID-19.

The V gene is TRBV27, the J gene TRBJ2-7; no clear D. Looked up from germline, CDR1 is MNHEY and CDR2 is SMNVEV (reference sequence). Trimming pared 4 bases from V and 8 bases from J, leaving 15 bases between. The CDR3 extends over 13 amino acids. This chain's CDR3 is CASSSTGFGKQYF. CDR3 bases: TGTGCCAGCAGTTCGACTGGGTTTGGTAAGCAGTACTTC.

The chain links TRBV5-1 to TRBJ2-7; 8 bases line up with TRBD2. In germline, CDR1 is SGHRS, CDR2 YFSETQ. Trimming removed 4 bases from V and 3 bases from J; junction bases left unmatched: 12. This CDR3 has 16 residues. CDR3 sequence: CASSPTMGLGFYEQYF. The CDR3 DNA is TGCGCCAGCAGCCCCACAATGGGACTAGGTTTCTACGAGCAGTACTTC.

The chain has TRBV6-5 and TRBJ1-1; 7 nucleotides line up with TRBD1. Germline CDR1 MNHEY, CDR2 SVGAGI. Trimming cost V 0 bases and J 7 bases; bases outside gene matches: 11. This CDR3 comprises 16 residues. Here the CDR3 reads CASSYSVGDSVNEAFF. DNA of the CDR3: TGTGCCAGCAGTTACTCGGTCGGGGACAGTGTGAATGAAGCTTTCTTT.

This clone has just one count. The J gene is TRBJ1-1, the V gene TRBV6-2 or TRBV6-3, with D hard to call. The V end lost 0 bases, the J end lost 10 bases, and 9 bases lay between the germline ends. Per the germline V gene, CDR1 is MNHEY and CDR2 is SVGEGT. CDR3 length: 12 residues. CDR3 coding DNA: TGTGCCAGCAGTTACTCGCGACAATCAGCTTTCTTT. Amino acid sequence: CASSYSRQSAFF.

The table lists this clone with a few counts. The chain employs TRBV5-1 and TRBJ1-3, with 7 bases aligning to TRBD1. Germline CDR1 reads SGHRS; CDR2 reads YFSETQ. The CDR3 totals 19 residues. Trimming took 0 bases from V and 0 from J; bases not matched to a gene: 12. The CDR3 bases are TGCGCCAGCAGCTTGGGTACCCTCTCGGGACAGCCCTCTGGAAACACCATATATTTT. This sequence encodes CASSLGTLSGQPSGNTIYF.

This clone has only one observation. The chain is built from TRBV5-1 and TRBJ2-7; 11 bases map to TRBD2. CDR1 SGHRS and CDR2 YFSETQ come from the germline V gene. V gave up 5 bases and J gave up 4 bases; unmatched junction bases: 5. CDR3 length equals 14 residues. This CDR3 reads CASRPSGGTYEQYF. The CDR3 DNA is TGCGCCAGCAGGCCTAGCGGGGGGACTTACGAGCAGTACTTC.

CDR3 amino acids: CASSIGGGRATNEKLFF. CDR3 nucleotides: TGTGCCAGTAGTATCGGAGGAGGTCGGGCAACTAATGAAAAACTGTTTTTT. This rearrangement joins TRBV19 to TRBJ1-4, with unresolved D. V was clipped by 3 bases and J by 0 bases, with 14 bases between them. The CDR3 contains 17 residues. Germline CDR1 is LNHDA and CDR2 is SQIVND (reference sequence). Combining the CDR3 with reference TRBV19 and TRBJ1-4 gives the whole variable domain DGGITQSPKYLFRKEGQNVTLSCEQNLNHDAMYWYRQDPGQGLRLIYYSQIVNDFQKGDIAEGYSVSREKKESFPLTVTSAQKNPTAFYLCASSIGGGRATNEKLFFGSGTQLSVL.

V is TRBV3-1 (or the pseudogene TRBV3-2) and J is TRBJ2-2, with D tentatively TRBD1 (5 bases). The CDR3 length is 16 residues. With 4 bases removed from V and 2 bases from J, the gap between germline ends came to 14 bases. Germline V CDR1 and CDR2: LGHDT, YNNKEL (reference sequence). CDR3 bases: TGTGCCAGCAGCCCCTACAACAGGTTAAACACCGGGGAGCTGTTTTTT. Protein sequence: CASSPYNRLNTGELFF.

The chain joins TRBV30 to TRBJ1-1; D gene unclear. This CDR3 spans 15 amino acids. With 4 bases removed from V and 2 bases from J, the gap between germline ends came to 17 bases. CDR1 is GTSNPN, CDR2 SVGIG, per germline (reference sequence). The CDR3 nucleotides read TGTGCCTGGACTCCCTTAGAGACATTTAACACTGAAGCTTTCTTT. Its protein product is CAWTPLETFNTEAFF.

This clone has a single count. The V call is TRBV30, the J call TRBJ2-5; 7 nucleotides agree with TRBD2. CDR1 and CDR2 from the germline V gene are GTSNPN and SVGIG (reference sequence). With 2 bases clipped from V and 1 base from J, the junction kept 4 bases outside the gene matches. This CDR3 is 14 amino acids long. Here the CDR3 reads CAWSRGGAQETQYF. CDR3 bases: TGTGCCTGGAGTAGGGGAGGGGCCCAAGAGACCCAGTACTTC. Combining the CDR3 with reference TRBV30 and TRBJ2-5 gives the whole variable domain SQTIHQWPATLVQPVGSPLSLECTVEGTSNPNLYWYRQAAGRGLQLLFYSVGIGQISSEVPQNLSASRPQDRQFILSSKKLLLSDSGFYLCAWSRGGAQETQYFGPGTRLLVL.

The rearrangement joins TRBV27 to TRBJ1-1; possible D gene TRBD1, 5 bases. The V gene's germline CDR1 is MNHEY and CDR2 SMNVEV (reference sequence). This CDR3 has 15 amino acids. Trimming cost V 2 bases and J 0 bases, with 10 bases left between them. The CDR3 loop reads CASSLRGIMNTEAFF. CDR3 DNA: TGTGCCAGCAGTTTACGGGGGATCATGAACACTGAAGCTTTCTTT.

The CDR3 is CASSLAGTSGGVSYEQYF. CDR3 DNA sequence: TGCGCCAGCAGCTTGGCCGGGACTAGCGGGGGTGTTTCCTACGAGCAGTACTTC. The rearrangement joins TRBV5-1 to TRBJ2-7, with 14 bases matching TRBD2. J was trimmed by 1 base and V by 0 bases; bases with no gene match: 6. The CDR3 loop spans 18 amino acids. Germline V gene lookup returns CDR1 SGHRS and CDR2 YFSETQ.

The chain employs TRBV6-5 and TRBJ1-4, with 7 bases identical to TRBD1. In germline, CDR1 is MNHEY, CDR2 SVGAGI. This CDR3 has 14 residues. V was pared by 10 bases and J by 0 bases, with 5 bases of the junction left unmatched. Here the CDR3 reads CATSTGSTNEKLFF. The CDR3 DNA reads as TGTGCCACCTCGACAGGGTCAACTAATGAAAAACTGTTTTTT.

V is TRBV6-5 and J is TRBJ1-6; 9 bases agree with TRBD1. The V gene's germline CDR1 is MNHEY and CDR2 SVGAGI. This CDR3 is 14 amino acids long. V lost 2 bases, J lost 8 bases, and 1 base stayed unmatched. The DNA of the CDR3 is TGTGCCAGCAGTTACACAGGGGGCTATTCACCCCTCCACTTT. Amino acid sequence: CASSYTGGYSPLHF.

The chain links TRBV13 to TRBJ1-1, with unresolved D. CDR1 and CDR2 (germline): PRHDT, FYEKMQ (reference sequence). The CDR3 spans 16 residues. The germline V and J ends were trimmed by 4 bases and 4 bases, with 19 bases remaining between them. The CDR3: CASSSLPFPGITEAFF. DNA for the CDR3: TGTGCCAGCAGCTCCCTCCCCTTTCCGGGAATCACTGAAGCTTTCTTT.

This clone was counted once. The V gene is TRBV4-1, the J gene TRBJ2-1, with D possibly being TRBD2 (7 bases). Germline V gives CDR1 MGHRA, CDR2 YSYEKL. The ends were cut back, 8 bases at V and 7 bases at J, with 21 bases in the middle. CDR3 length equals 15 residues. The DNA of the CDR3 is TGCGCCAGCCGAGTTCGGGGGGCCTATTCGAATGAGCAGTTCTTC. Protein sequence: CASRVRGAYSNEQFF.

The chain is built from TRBV3-1 (or the pseudogene TRBV3-2) and TRBJ1-3; 7 positions match TRBD1. CDR3 size: 12 residues. CDR1 and CDR2 (germline): LGHDT, YNNKEL (reference sequence). V shed 5 bases, J shed 7 bases, and the junction held 2 bases outside the gene matches. The CDR3 coding sequence is TGTGCCAGCAGCTCCAGGGGGAACACCATATATTTT. Translated, it gives CASSSRGNTIYF.

The V call is TRBV5-1, the J call TRBJ1-1, with D perhaps TRBD1 (5 bases). This CDR3 has 16 amino acids. Trimming stripped 4 bases from V and 2 bases from J, with 18 bases between. Germline CDR1 SGHRS, CDR2 YFSETQ. CDR3 sequence reads: CASSQSHAGPNTEAFF. CDR3 nucleotides: TGCGCCAGCAGCCAAAGCCACGCGGGGCCCAACACTGAAGCTTTCTTT.

The rearrangement joins TRBV3-1 (or the pseudogene TRBV3-2) to TRBJ1-4; 11 bases align to TRBD1. Germline loops: CDR1 LGHDT, CDR2 YNNKEL (reference sequence). The V and J ends lost 4 bases and 5 bases, in that order; junction bases with no gene match: 9. CDR3 length: 17 residues. CDR3 sequence reads: CASSLRAGQGANEKLFF. The CDR3 nucleotides read TGTGCCAGCAGCCTCCGTGCTGGACAGGGGGCGAATGAAAAACTGTTTTTT.

The chain carries TRBV18 and TRBJ2-2; TRBD1 matches at 9 bases. V trimming: 2 bases; J trimming: 5 bases; junction bases outside the gene matches: 3. Germline V CDR1 and CDR2: KGHSH, LQKENI. There are 15 residues in the CDR3. The CDR3: CASSPRQGETGELFF. CDR3 bases: TGTGCCAGCTCACCAAGACAGGGGGAAACCGGGGAGCTGTTTTTT.

The gene calls are TRBV5-1 and TRBJ2-7; 8 bases are a match to TRBD1. Germline CDR1 and CDR2: SGHRS and YFSETQ. The CDR3 runs 14 residues. The J segment lost 5 bases and the V segment lost 4 bases, leaving 8 bases of the junction unmatched. The CDR3, as DNA: TGCGCCAGCAGCGCGAGACAGGGGTCCAACGAGCAGTACTTC. Translating it yields CASSARQGSNEQYF.